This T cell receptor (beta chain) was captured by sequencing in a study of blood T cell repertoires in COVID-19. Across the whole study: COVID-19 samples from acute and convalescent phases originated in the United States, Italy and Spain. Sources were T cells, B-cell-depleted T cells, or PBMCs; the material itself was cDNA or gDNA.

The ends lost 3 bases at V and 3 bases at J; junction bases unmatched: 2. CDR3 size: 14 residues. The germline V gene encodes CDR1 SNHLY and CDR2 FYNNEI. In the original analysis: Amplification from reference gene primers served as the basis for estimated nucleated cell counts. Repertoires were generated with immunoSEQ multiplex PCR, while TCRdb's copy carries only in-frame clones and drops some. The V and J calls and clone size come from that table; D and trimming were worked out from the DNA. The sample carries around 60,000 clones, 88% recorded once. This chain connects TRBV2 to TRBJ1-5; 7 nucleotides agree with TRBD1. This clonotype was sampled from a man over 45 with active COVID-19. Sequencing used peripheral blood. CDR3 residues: CASSDRGVNQPQHF. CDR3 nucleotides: TGTGCCAGCAGTGACAGGGGGGTCAATCAGCCCCAGCATTTT.